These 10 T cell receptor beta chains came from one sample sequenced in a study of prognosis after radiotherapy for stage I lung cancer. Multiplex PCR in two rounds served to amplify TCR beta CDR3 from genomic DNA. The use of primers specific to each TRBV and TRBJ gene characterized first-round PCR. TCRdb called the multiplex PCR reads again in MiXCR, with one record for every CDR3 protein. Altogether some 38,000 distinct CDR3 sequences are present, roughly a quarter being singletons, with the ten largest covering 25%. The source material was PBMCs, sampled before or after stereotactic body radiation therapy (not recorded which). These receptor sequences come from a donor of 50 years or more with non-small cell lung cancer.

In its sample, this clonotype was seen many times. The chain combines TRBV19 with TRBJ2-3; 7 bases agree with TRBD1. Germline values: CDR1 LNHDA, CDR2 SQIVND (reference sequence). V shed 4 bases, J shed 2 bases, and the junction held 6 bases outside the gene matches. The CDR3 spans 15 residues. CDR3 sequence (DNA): TGTGCCAGTAGTACTAGGGACAGTCTCACAGATACGCAGTATTTT. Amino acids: CASSTRDSLTDTQYF. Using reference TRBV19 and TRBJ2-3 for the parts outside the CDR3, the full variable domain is DGGITQSPKYLFRKEGQNVTLSCEQNLNHDAMYWYRQDPGQGLRLIYYSQIVNDFQKGDIAEGYSVSREKKESFPLTVTSAQKNPTAFYLCASSTRDSLTDTQYFGPGTRLTVL.

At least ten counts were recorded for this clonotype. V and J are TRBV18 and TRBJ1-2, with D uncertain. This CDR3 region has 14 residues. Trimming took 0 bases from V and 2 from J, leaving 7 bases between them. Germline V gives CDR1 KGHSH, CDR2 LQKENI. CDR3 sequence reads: CASSPPARNYGYTF. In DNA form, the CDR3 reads TGTGCCAGCTCACCACCGGCAAGGAACTATGGCTACACCTTC.

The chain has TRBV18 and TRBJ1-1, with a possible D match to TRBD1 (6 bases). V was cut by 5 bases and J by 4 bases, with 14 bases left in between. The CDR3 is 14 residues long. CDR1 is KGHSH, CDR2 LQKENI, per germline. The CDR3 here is CASSSRQVGTEAFF. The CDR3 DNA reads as TGTGCCAGCTCATCAAGACAGGTGGGCACTGAAGCTTTCTTT.

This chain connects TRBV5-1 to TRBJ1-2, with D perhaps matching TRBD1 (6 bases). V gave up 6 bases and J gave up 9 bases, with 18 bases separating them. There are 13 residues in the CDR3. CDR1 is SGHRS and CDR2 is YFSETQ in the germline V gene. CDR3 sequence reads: CASIAGGPERYTF. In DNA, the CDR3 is TGCGCCAGCATAGCGGGGGGCCCGGAACGCTACACCTTC. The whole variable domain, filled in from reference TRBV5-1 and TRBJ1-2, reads KAGVTQTPRYLIKTRGQQVTLSCSPISGHRSVSWYQQTPGQGLQFLFEYFSETQRNKGNFPGRFSGRQFSNSRSEMNVSTLELGDSALYLCASIAGGPERYTFGSGTRLTVV.

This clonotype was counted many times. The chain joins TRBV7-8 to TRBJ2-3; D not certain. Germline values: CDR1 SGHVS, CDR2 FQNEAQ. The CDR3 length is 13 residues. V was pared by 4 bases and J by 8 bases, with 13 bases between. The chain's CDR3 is CASSYGPLGTQYF. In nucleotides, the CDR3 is TGTGCCAGCAGCTACGGCCCGCTAGGTACGCAGTATTTT.

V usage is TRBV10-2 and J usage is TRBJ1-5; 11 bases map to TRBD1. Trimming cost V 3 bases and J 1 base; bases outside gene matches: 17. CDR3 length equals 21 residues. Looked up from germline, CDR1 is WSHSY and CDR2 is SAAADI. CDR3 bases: TGCGCCAGCAGTGAAATACCGGGACAGGGGGGCGCAAGGTCAAGCAATCAGCCCCAGCATTTT. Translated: CASSEIPGQGGARSSNQPQHF.

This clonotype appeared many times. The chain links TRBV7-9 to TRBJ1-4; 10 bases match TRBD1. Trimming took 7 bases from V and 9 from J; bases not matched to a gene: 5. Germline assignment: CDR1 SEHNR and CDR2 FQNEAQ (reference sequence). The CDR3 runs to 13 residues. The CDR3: CASTRDRGQKLFF. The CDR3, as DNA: TGTGCCAGCACCCGGGACAGGGGTCAAAAACTGTTTTTT. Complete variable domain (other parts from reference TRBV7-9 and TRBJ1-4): DTGVSQNPRHKITKRGQNVTFRCDPISEHNRLYWYRQTLGQGPEFLTYFQNEAQLEKSRLLSDRFSAERPKGSFSTLEIQRTEQGDSAMYLCASTRDRGQKLFFGSGTQLSVL.

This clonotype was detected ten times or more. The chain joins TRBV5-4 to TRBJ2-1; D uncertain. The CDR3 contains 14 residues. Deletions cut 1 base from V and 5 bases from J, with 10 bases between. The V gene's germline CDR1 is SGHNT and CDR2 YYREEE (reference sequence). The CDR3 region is CASSLTTYNNEQFF. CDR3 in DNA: TGTGCCAGCAGCTTGACTACCTATAACAATGAGCAGTTCTTC.

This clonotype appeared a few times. The CDR3 DNA reads as TGTGCCAGCAGCGTCCCTGACAGGGGGAGTGCTGAAGCTTTCTTT. Its protein is CASSVPDRGSAEAFF. The genes are TRBV9 and TRBJ1-1; TRBD1 matches at 9 bases. Germline trimming cut 2 bases from V and 6 bases from J; bases unmatched to any gene: 8. Germline V gene lookup returns CDR1 SGDLS and CDR2 YYNGEE. The CDR3 runs 15 residues. The full variable domain, completed using reference TRBV9 and TRBJ1-1, is DSGVTQTPKHLITATGQRVTLRCSPRSGDLSVYWYQQSLDQGLQFLIQYYNGEERAKGNILERFSAQQFPDLHSELNLSSLELGDSALYFCASSVPDRGSAEAFFGQGTRLTVV.

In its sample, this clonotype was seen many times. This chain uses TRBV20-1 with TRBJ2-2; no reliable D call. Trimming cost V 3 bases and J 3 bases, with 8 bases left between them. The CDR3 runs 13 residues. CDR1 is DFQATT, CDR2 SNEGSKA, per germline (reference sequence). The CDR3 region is CSARDAYTGELFF. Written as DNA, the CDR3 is TGCAGTGCTAGGGATGCATACACCGGGGAGCTGTTTTTT.